This T cell receptor (beta chain) was found in a study of human T cells and chemical hapten exposure. Time point noted: patch test 1, 2 weeks after DPC sensitization. As for treatment: therapeutic diphenylcyclopropenone sensitization with weekly scalp DPC. With 6 bases clipped from V and 5 bases from J, the junction kept 9 bases outside the gene matches. Germline V gene sequence: CDR1 DFQATT, CDR2 SNEGSKA (reference sequence). There are 14 residues in the CDR3. TCRdb re-called the RACE reads through MiXCR, storing one row per CDR3 protein. In the table there are 75,000 to 100,000 distinct CDR3 sequences, around an eighth of which are singletons. This clonotype was counted a few times.

The sample here was whole blood, taken in connection with sensitization to the hapten diphenylcyclopropenone (DPC). V and J are TRBV20-1 and TRBJ1-2, with 10 bases fitting TRBD1. This clonotype was obtained from a woman aged 40 to 50 with alopecia areata. Some clones in this sample may be carry-over from other donors' samples. The CDR3 region is CSAATPGQGYGYTF. Here the CDR3 DNA reads TGCAGTGCGGCAACTCCGGGACAGGGGTATGGCTACACCTTC.